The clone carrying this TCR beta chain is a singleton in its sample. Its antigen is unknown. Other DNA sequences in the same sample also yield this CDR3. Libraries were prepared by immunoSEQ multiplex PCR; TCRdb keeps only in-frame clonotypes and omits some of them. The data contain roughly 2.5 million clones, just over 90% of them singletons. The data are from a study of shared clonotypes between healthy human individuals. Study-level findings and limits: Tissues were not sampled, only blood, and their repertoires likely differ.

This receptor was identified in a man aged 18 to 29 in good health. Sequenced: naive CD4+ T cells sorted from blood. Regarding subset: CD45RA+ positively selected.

CDR3 in amino acids: CASSLFPSGANVLTF. The CDR3 coding sequence is TGTGCCAGCAGTTTGTTCCCTTCTGGGGCCAACGTCCTGACTTTC. The chain employs TRBV27 and TRBJ2-6; D gene ambiguous. V lost 3 bases and J 1 base, leaving 7 bases between the germline ends. The CDR3 contains 15 residues. CDR1 is MNHEY and CDR2 is SMNVEV in the germline V gene (reference sequence).